Below are 15 T cell receptor beta chains sequenced from a single sample in a study of T cells in Graves' hyperthyroidism and ophthalmopathy. Authors of the study amplified TCR beta CDR3 regions from RNA transcripts. The HTBI primer set served for first-round RT-PCR of the TCR CDR3. TCRdb reprocessed the multiplex PCR reads via MiXCR and lists one record per CDR3 protein. The repertoire consists of more than 550,000 distinct CDR3 sequences, with approximately 15% occurring once and the leading ten covering 15%. The sequencing input was blood. The receptors were sampled from a man aged 50 to 59 with Graves' hyperthyroidism.

This clonotype has just a few counts. The chain couples TRBV9 to TRBJ1-1; TRBD1 is a possible D gene (5 bases). Trimming removed 0 bases at V and 4 bases at J, with 13 bases between. The CDR3 length is 15 residues. Germline V gives CDR1 SGDLS, CDR2 YYNGEE. In nucleotides, the CDR3 is TGTGCCAGCAGCGTAGAACCAGGGTTGGTCACTGAAGCTTTCTTT. Translated, it gives CASSVEPGLVTEAFF.

This clonotype was seen a handful of times. V gene TRBV30 combines with J gene TRBJ2-7; TRBD2 might be the D (6 bases). This CDR3 comprises 14 residues. Trimming pared 6 bases from V and 1 base from J, leaving 16 bases between. The germline V gene has CDR1 GTSNPN and CDR2 SVGIG (reference sequence). This CDR3 reads CACLTAGMSYEQYF. The CDR3 DNA follows: TGTGCCTGCCTTACAGCGGGTATGTCCTACGAGCAGTACTTC.

This clonotype was detected only a few times. DNA of the CDR3: TGCGCCAGCAGATACGACGGCGGGGGAGTTAGGGAGCAGTTCTTC. This gives the protein CASRYDGGGVREQFF. J is TRBJ2-1 and V is TRBV5-1; 7 nucleotides line up with TRBD2. Trimming cost V 5 bases and J 10 bases; bases outside gene matches: 15. Per germline, CDR1 SGHRS and CDR2 YFSETQ. The CDR3 sequence is 15 residues long.

This clonotype was counted many times. The V and J genes are TRBV27 and TRBJ1-1; 10 nucleotides align to TRBD1. The CDR3 runs 15 residues. Germline-derived CDR1 and CDR2 are MNHEY and SMNVEV (reference sequence). V gave up 5 bases and J gave up 3 bases; unmatched junction bases: 6. DNA for the CDR3: TGTGCCAGCAGTCCGGGACAGGGGTTTTACACTGAAGCTTTCTTT. Its translation is CASSPGQGFYTEAFF.

For this clonotype: A much larger clonotype is one base distant, so this may be a read error. The chain couples TRBV7-2 to TRBJ2-3; 8 bases line up with TRBD2. This CDR3 is 15 amino acids long. V shed 5 bases, J shed 2 bases, and the junction held 6 bases outside the gene matches. Germline CDR1 SGHTA, CDR2 FQGNSA. CDR3 DNA: TGTACCAGCAGCCCTACTAGCGGAACCACAGATACGCAGTATTTT. Translating gives CTSSPTSGTTDTQYF. Full variable domain (outside the CDR3, taken from reference TRBV7-2 and TRBJ2-3): GAGVSQSPSNKVTEKGKDVELRCDPISGHTALYWYRQSLGQGLEFLIYFQGNSAPDKSGLPSDRFSAERTGGSVSTLTIQRTQQEDSAVYLCTSSPTSGTTDTQYFGPGTRLTVL.

This clonotype was recorded many times. V usage is TRBV11-2 and J usage is TRBJ2-1; D is uncertain. CDR3 length: 15 residues. Trimming removed 2 bases at V and 6 bases at J, with 14 bases between. Germline CDR1 reads SGHAT; CDR2 reads FQNNGV. The CDR3 loop reads CASSLRQLGLNEQFF. The CDR3 DNA follows: TGTGCCAGCAGCTTACGTCAGCTAGGGCTCAATGAGCAGTTCTTC.

The chain has TRBV5-1 and TRBJ1-2, with a tentative D call TRBD1 (6 bases). V dropped 0 bases and J dropped 8 bases, with 11 bases sitting between them. The CDR3 consists of 13 residues. CDR1 and CDR2 (germline): SGHRS, YFSETQ. CDR3 in DNA: TGCGCCAGCAGCTTGGCCGGGGGCGAAGGCTACACCTTC. It yields the protein CASSLAGGEGYTF.

This clonotype was found many times. This sequence joins TRBV3-1 and TRBJ2-7, with a tentative D call TRBD1 (5 bases). V was shortened by 4 bases and J by 5 bases, with 18 bases between the two germline ends. Germline V gene lookup returns CDR1 LGHDT and CDR2 YNNKEL (reference sequence). CDR3 length: 15 amino acids. The CDR3 sequence: CASSPQGSPGHEQYF. The CDR3 DNA is TGTGCCAGCAGCCCCCAGGGCTCGCCAGGCCACGAGCAGTACTTC.

A single count supports this clonotype. This rearrangement joins TRBV19 to TRBJ2-1; D remains ambiguous. V dropped 1 base and J dropped 0 bases, with 7 bases sitting between them. There are 15 residues in the CDR3. Germline assignment: CDR1 LNHDA and CDR2 SQIVND (reference sequence). CDR3 region: CASSIGKNSYNEQFF. The CDR3 nucleotides are TGTGCCAGTAGTATAGGCAAAAACTCCTACAATGAGCAGTTCTTC.

This clonotype was seen many times. This chain uses TRBV7-2 with TRBJ2-2; 8 bases map to TRBD1. The CDR3 has 14 residues. J lost 6 bases, V lost 1 base, and 1 base had no gene match. CDR1 and CDR2 (germline): SGHTA, FQGNSA. The DNA of the CDR3 is TGTGCCAGCAGCTTAGGGACAGGGCCCGGGGAGCTGTTTTTT. Protein sequence: CASSLGTGPGELFF.

This chain's CDR3 is CSARHPRQGAYEQYF. The CDR3 bases are TGCAGTGCTAGACACCCAAGACAGGGCGCCTACGAGCAGTACTTC. The rearrangement links TRBV20-1 to TRBJ2-7, with 7 bases fitting TRBD1. The V segment lost 2 bases and the J segment 2 bases; nucleotides outside the gene matches: 9. This CDR3 is built from 15 residues. Germline CDR1 is DFQATT and CDR2 is SNEGSKA (reference sequence).

Ten or more counts support this clonotype. The rearrangement joins TRBV11-2 to TRBJ2-3, with TRBD2 identical over 8 bases. CDR1 SGHAT and CDR2 FQNNGV come from the germline V gene. The length of the CDR3 is 15 residues. V lost 5 bases and J lost 2; bases outside the gene matches: 6. The CDR3, as DNA: TGTGCCAGCAGCGGACTAGCTATTTCCACAGATACGCAGTATTTT. Amino acid sequence: CASSGLAISTDTQYF.

This clonotype was observed a handful of times. The J gene is TRBJ2-7, the V gene TRBV28, with 7 positions matching TRBD2. Germline CDR1 is MDHEN and CDR2 is SYDVKM. V lost 6 bases to trimming and J lost 2 bases; unmatched junction nucleotides: 22. The CDR3 has 19 amino acids. The CDR3 DNA follows: TGTGCCAGCAGGGGGGGGTGGGGGGGAGGCCAAGGCGGAACCTACGAGCAGTACTTC. Encoded protein: CASRGGWGGGQGGTYEQYF. The complete variable domain, with remaining parts taken from reference TRBV28 and TRBJ2-7, reads DVKVTQSSRYLVKRTGEKVFLECVQDMDHENMFWYRQDPGLGLRLIYFSYDVKMKEKGDIPEGYSVSREKKERFSLILESASTNQTSMYLCASRGGWGGGQGGTYEQYFGPGTRLTVT.

This clonotype showed up just a few times. The J gene is TRBJ2-7, the V gene TRBV16; 7 bases align to TRBD1. Trimming removed 4 bases from V and 6 bases from J; junction bases left unmatched: 9. Germline loops: CDR1 KGHSY, CDR2 FQNENV. This CDR3 spans 14 amino acids. CDR3 residues: CASSLGDRVGEQYF. DNA of the CDR3: TGTGCCAGCAGCCTAGGAGACAGGGTAGGCGAGCAGTACTTC.

This clonotype has just a few counts. The rearrangement links TRBV20-1 to TRBJ2-3, with TRBD2 matching 9 bases. This CDR3 is built from 14 residues. Looked up from germline, CDR1 is DFQATT and CDR2 is SNEGSKA (reference sequence). V shed 6 bases, J shed 1 base, and the junction held 5 bases outside the gene matches. The CDR3 spells CSALWTSGTDTQYF. CDR3 bases: TGCAGTGCCCTTTGGACTAGCGGCACAGATACGCAGTATTTT.